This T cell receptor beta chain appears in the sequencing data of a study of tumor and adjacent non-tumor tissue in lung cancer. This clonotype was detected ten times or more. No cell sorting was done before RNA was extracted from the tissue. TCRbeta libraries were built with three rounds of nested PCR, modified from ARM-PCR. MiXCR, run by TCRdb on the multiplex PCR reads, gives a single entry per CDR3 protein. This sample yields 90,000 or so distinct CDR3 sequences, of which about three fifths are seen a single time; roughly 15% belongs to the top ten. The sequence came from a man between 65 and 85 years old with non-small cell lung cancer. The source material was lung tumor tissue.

CDR3 DNA sequence: TGCAGTGCTAGAGTGGATAACTATGGCTACACCTTC. The encoded protein is CSARVDNYGYTF. The rearrangement joins TRBV20-1 to TRBJ1-2, with D unclear. The CDR3 loop spans 12 amino acids. V was cut by 1 base and J by 1 base, with 4 bases left in between. Germline assignment: CDR1 DFQATT and CDR2 SNEGSKA (reference sequence).